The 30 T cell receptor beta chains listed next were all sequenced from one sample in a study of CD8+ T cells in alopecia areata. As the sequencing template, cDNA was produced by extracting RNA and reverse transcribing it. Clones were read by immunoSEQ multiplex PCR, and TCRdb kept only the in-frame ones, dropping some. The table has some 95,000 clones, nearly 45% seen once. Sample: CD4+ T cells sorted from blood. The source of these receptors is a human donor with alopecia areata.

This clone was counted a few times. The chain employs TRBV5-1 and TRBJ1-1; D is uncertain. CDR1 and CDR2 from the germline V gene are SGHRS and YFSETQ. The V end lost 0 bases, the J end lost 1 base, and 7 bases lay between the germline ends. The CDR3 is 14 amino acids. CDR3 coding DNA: TGCGCCAGCAGCTTGGGGCAGGCGAACACTGAAGCTTTCTTT. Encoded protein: CASSLGQANTEAFF.

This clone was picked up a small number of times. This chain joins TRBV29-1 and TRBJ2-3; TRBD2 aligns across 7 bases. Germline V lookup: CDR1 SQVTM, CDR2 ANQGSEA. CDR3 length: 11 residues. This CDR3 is CSCGRTDTQYF. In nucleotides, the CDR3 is TGCTCCTGCGGGAGAACAGATACGCAGTATTTT.

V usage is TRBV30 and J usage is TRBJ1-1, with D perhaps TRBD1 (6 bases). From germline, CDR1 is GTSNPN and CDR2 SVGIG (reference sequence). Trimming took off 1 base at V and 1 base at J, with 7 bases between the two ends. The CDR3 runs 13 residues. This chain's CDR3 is CAWSAGANTEAFF. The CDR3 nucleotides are TGTGCCTGGAGTGCAGGGGCGAACACTGAAGCTTTCTTT.

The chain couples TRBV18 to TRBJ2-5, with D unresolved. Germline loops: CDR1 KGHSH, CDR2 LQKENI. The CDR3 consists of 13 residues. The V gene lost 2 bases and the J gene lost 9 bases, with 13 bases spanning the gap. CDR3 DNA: TGTGCCAGCTCACCATCCGAGGCTTTGCCCCAGTACTTC. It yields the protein CASSPSEALPQYF.

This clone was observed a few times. DNA for the CDR3: TGTGCCTGGAGCGGGGGACAGGGAAACTACGAGCAGTACTTC. Protein: CAWSGGQGNYEQYF. The J gene is TRBJ2-7, the V gene TRBV30; 9 nucleotides line up with TRBD1. In germline, CDR1 is GTSNPN, CDR2 SVGIG (reference sequence). V shed 3 bases and J 3 bases; nucleotides not matched to a gene: 6. The CDR3 is 14 amino acids.

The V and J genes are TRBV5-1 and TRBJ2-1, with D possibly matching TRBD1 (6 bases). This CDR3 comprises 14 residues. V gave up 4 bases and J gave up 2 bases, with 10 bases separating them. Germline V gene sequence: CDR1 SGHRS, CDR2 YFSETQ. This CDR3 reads CASSEGQPYNEQFF. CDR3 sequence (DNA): TGCGCCAGCAGCGAAGGACAGCCCTACAATGAGCAGTTCTTC.

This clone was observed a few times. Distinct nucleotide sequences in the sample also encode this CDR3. The CDR3, as DNA: TGTGCCAGCAGCGGAGGGACCAGCACAGATACGCAGTATTTT. It translates to CASSGGTSTDTQYF. The rearrangement joins TRBV28 to TRBJ2-3, with D perhaps TRBD2 (6 bases). CDR3 length: 14 amino acids. CDR1 MDHEN and CDR2 SYDVKM come from the germline V gene. Deletions cut 6 bases from V and 0 bases from J, with 10 bases between.

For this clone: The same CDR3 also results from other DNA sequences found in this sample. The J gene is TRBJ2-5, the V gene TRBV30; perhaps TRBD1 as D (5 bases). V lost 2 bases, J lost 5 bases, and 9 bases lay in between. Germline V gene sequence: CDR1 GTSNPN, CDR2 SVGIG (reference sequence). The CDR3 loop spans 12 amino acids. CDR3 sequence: CAWSSSGETQYF. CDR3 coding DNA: TGTGCCTGGAGTAGCTCAGGGGAGACCCAGTACTTC. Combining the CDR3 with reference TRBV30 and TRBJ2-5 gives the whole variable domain SQTIHQWPATLVQPVGSPLSLECTVEGTSNPNLYWYRQAAGRGLQLLFYSVGIGQISSEVPQNLSASRPQDRQFILSSKKLLLSDSGFYLCAWSSSGETQYFGPGTRLLVL.

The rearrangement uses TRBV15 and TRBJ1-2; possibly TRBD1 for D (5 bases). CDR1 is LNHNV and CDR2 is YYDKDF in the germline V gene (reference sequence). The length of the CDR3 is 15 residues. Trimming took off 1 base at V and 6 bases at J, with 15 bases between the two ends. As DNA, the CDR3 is TGTGCCACCAGCAGAGTAAGGGCAGGACATGATGGCTACACCTTC. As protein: CATSRVRAGHDGYTF.

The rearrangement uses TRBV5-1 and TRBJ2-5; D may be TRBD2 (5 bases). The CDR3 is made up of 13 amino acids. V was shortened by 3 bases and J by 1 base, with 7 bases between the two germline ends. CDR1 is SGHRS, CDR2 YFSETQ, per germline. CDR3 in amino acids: CASSWTRQETQYF. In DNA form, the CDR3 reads TGCGCCAGCAGCTGGACTCGCCAAGAGACCCAGTACTTC.

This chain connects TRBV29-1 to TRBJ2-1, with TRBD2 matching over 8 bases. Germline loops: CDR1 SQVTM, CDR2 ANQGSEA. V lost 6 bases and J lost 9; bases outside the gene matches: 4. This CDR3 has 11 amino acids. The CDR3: CSVGTRSEQFF. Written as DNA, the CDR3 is TGCAGCGTCGGGACTAGGTCTGAGCAGTTCTTC.

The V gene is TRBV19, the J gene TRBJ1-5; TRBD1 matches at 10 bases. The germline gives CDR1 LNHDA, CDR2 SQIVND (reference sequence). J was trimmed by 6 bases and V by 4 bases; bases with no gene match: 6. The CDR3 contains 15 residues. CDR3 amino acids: CASSRMGQGSQPQHF. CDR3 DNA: TGTGCCAGTAGTAGGATGGGACAGGGGAGTCAGCCCCAGCATTTT.

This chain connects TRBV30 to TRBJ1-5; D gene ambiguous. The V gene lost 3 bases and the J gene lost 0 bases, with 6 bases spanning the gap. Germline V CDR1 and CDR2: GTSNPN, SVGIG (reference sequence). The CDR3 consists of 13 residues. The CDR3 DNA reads TGTGCCTGGAGAGGCAATAGCAATCAGCCCCAGCATTTT. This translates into CAWRGNSNQPQHF.

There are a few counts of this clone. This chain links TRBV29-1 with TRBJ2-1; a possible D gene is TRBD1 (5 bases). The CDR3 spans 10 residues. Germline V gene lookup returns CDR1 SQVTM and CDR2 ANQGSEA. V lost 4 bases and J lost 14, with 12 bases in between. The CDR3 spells CSVAMSREFF. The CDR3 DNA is TGCAGCGTTGCGATGAGCAGGGAGTTCTTC.

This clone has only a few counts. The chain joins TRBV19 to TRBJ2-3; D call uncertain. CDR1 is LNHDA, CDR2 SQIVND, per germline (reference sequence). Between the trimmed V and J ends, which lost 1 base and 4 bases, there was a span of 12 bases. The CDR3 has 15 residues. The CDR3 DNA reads TGTGCCAGTAGTATAGGAACTCCACGGGCAGATACGCAGTATTTT. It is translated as CASSIGTPRADTQYF.

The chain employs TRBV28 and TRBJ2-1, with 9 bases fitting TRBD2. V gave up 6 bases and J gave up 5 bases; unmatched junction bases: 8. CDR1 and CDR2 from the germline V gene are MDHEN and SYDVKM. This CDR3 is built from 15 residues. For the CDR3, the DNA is TGTGCCAGCAGCGAGGGGGCTAGCGGGAACAATGAGCAGTTCTTC. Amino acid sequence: CASSEGASGNNEQFF.

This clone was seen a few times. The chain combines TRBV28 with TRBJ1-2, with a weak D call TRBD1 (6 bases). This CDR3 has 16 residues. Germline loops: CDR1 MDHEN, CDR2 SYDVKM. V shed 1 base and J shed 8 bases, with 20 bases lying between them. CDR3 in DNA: TGTGCCAGCAGTTTATCCCCTGGACAGTTCACGCAGGGCTACACCTTC. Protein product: CASSLSPGQFTQGYTF.

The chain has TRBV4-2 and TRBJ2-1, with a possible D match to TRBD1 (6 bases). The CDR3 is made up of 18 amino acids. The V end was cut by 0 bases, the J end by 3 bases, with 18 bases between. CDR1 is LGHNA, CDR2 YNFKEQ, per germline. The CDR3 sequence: CASSQEPVARTDYNEQFF. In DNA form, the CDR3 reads TGTGCCAGCAGCCAAGAACCCGTTGCCCGGACAGACTACAATGAGCAGTTCTTC.

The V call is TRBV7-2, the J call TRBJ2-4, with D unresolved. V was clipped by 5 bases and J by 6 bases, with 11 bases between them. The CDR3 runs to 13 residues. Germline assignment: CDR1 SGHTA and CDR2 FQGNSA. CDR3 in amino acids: CASSLSSGNIQYF. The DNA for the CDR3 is TGTGCCAGCAGCCTAAGTAGTGGAAACATTCAGTACTTC. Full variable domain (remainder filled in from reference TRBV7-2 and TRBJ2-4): GAGVSQSPSNKVTEKGKDVELRCDPISGHTALYWYRQSLGQGLEFLIYFQGNSAPDKSGLPSDRFSAERTGGSVSTLTIQRTQQEDSAVYLCASSLSSGNIQYFGAGTRLSVL.

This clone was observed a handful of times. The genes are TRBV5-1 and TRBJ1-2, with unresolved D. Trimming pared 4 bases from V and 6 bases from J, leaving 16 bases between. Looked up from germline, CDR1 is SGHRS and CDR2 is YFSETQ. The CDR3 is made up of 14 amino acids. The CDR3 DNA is TGCGCCAGCAGCCGGGATTTTGTGGGAGATGGCTACACCTTC. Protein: CASSRDFVGDGYTF.

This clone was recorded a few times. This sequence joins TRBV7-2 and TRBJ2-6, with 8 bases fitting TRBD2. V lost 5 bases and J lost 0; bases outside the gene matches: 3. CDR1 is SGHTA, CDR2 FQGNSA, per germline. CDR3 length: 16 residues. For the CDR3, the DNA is TGTGCCAGCAGCCCTGGACTAGCCTCTGGGGCCAACGTCCTGACTTTC. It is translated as CASSPGLASGANVLTF. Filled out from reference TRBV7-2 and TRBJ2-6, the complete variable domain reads GAGVSQSPSNKVTEKGKDVELRCDPISGHTALYWYRQSLGQGLEFLIYFQGNSAPDKSGLPSDRFSAERTGGSVSTLTIQRTQQEDSAVYLCASSPGLASGANVLTFGAGSRLTVL.

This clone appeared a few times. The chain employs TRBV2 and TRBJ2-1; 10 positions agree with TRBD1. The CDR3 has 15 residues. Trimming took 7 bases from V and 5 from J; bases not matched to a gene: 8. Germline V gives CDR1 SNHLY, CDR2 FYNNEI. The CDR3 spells CASMSGTGAHNEQFF. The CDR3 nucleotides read TGTGCCAGCATGTCGGGGACAGGGGCGCACAATGAGCAGTTCTTC.

The CDR3 DNA reads TGCAGCGTCCCTCTCCTGGGCACTGAAGCTTTCTTT. As protein: CSVPLLGTEAFF. The rearrangement uses TRBV29-1 and TRBJ1-1, with D uncertain. The CDR3 loop spans 12 amino acids. Germline CDR1 is SQVTM and CDR2 is ANQGSEA. With 6 bases removed from V and 4 bases from J, the gap between germline ends came to 12 bases.

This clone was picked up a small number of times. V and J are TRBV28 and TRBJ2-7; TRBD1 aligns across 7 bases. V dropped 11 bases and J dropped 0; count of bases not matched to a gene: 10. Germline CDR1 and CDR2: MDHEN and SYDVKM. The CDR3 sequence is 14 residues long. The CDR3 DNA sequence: TGTGCCTCCTCGTCGCCAGGGGGCTCCTACGAGCAGTACTTC. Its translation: CASSSPGGSYEQYF. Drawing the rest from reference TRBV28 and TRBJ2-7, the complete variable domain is DVKVTQSSRYLVKRTGEKVFLECVQDMDHENMFWYRQDPGLGLRLIYFSYDVKMKEKGDIPEGYSVSREKKERFSLILESASTNQTSMYLCASSSPGGSYEQYFGPGTRLTVT.

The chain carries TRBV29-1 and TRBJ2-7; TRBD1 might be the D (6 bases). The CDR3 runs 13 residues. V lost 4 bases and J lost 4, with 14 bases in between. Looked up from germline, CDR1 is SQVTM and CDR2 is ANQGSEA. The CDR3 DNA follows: TGCAGCGTTGCCTACAGGGTCGGGTACGAGCAGTACTTC. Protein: CSVAYRVGYEQYF.

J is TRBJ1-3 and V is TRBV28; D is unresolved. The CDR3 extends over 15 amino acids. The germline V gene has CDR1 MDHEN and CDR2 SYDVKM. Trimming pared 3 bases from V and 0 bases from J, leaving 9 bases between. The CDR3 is CASSLSQHSGNTIYF. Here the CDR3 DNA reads TGTGCCAGCAGTTTGTCACAGCACTCTGGAAACACCATATATTTT.

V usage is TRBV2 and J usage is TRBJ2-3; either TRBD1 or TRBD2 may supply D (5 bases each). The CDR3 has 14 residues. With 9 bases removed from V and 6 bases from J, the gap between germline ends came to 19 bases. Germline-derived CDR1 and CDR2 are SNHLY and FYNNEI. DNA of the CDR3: TGTGCCAGTCGGGACCCCCTAAGGCAGGATACGCAGTATTTT. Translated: CASRDPLRQDTQYF.

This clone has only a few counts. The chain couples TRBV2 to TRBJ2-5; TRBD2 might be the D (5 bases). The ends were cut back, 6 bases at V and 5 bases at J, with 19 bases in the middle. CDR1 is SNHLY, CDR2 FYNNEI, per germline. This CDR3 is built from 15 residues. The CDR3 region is CASSAQRAQVETQYF. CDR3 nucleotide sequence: TGTGCCAGCAGCGCACAGAGGGCTCAGGTTGAGACCCAGTACTTC.

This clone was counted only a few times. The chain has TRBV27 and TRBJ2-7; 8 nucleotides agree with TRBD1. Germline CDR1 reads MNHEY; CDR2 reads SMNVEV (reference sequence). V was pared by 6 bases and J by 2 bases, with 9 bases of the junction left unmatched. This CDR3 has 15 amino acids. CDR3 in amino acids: CASSTPGTGAYEQYF. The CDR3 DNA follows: TGTGCCAGCAGCACGCCCGGGACAGGAGCCTACGAGCAGTACTTC.

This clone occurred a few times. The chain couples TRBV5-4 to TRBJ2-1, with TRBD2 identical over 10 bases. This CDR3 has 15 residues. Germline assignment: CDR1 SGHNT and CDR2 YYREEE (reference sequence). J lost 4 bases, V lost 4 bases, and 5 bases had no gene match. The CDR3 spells CASSRTSGLYNEQFF. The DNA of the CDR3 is TGTGCCAGCAGCAGGACTAGCGGACTTTACAATGAGCAGTTCTTC.